This T cell receptor beta chain originates from a study of blood T cell repertoires in COVID-19. Clones were sequenced by immunoSEQ multiplex PCR, and TCRdb holds only the in-frame ones, with some missing. The top ten hold 5% to 7% of the sample, which has 200,000 to 300,000 clones, 85% seen once. V was pared by 0 bases and J by 5 bases, with 6 bases of the junction left unmatched. This CDR3 has 15 amino acids. Per germline, CDR1 SGHRS and CDR2 YFSETQ. This TCR derives from a woman aged 55-75 years with active or convalescent COVID-19. The chain combines TRBV5-1 with TRBJ2-5; 8 nucleotides line up with TRBD1. The sequencing input was peripheral blood. CDR3 coding DNA: TGCGCCAGCAGCTTGGCCGGGCGGACAGGGGAGACCCAGTACTTC. As protein: CASSLAGRTGETQYF.